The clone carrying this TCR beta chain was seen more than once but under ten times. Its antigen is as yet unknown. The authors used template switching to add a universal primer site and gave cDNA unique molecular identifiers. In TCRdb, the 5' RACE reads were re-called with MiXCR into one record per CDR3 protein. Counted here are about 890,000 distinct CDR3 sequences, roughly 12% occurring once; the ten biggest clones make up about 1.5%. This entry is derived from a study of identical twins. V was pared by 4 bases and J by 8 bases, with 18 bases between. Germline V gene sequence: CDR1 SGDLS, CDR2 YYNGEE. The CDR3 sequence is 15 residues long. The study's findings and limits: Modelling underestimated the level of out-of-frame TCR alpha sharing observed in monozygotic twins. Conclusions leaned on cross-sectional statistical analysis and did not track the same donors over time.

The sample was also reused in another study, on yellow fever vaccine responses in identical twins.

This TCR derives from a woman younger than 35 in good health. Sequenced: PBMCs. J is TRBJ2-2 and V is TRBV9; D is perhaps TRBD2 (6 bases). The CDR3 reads CASSRRDSLRGELFF. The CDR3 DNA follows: TGTGCCAGCAGCAGGCGGGACTCATTGCGGGGGGAGCTGTTTTTT.